Presented here are 15 T cell receptor beta chains from one specimen sequenced in a study of CD8 T cells in ankylosing spondylitis. TCRdb processed the 5' RACE reads anew with MiXCR; each CDR3 protein has one entry. The sample yields under 300,000 distinct CDR3 sequences, about 10% seen once. The sample comprised blood, either unsorted or a sorted T cell fraction (not recorded which). The receptors here all came from a male donor with ankylosing spondylitis or in good health (not recorded which).

This clonotype was counted ten times or more. The J gene is TRBJ2-1, the V gene TRBV5-6, with 7 positions matching TRBD2. Germline assignment: CDR1 SGHDT and CDR2 YYEEEE. The V and J ends lost 2 bases and 10 bases, in that order; junction bases with no gene match: 3. CDR3 length: 12 amino acids. This CDR3 is CASSLQRDEQFF. The CDR3 nucleotides read TGTGCCAGCAGCTTACAGCGGGACGAGCAGTTCTTC.

The chain employs TRBV20-1 and TRBJ2-2; TRBD1 matches at 7 bases. This CDR3 contains 14 residues. With V trimmed by 5 bases and J by 3 bases, 6 bases remained unmatched. Germline loops: CDR1 DFQATT, CDR2 SNEGSKA (reference sequence). Here the CDR3 DNA reads TGCAGTGCTGCCCCAGGGGGTTACACCGGGGAGCTGTTTTTT. Amino acid sequence: CSAAPGGYTGELFF.

The chain employs TRBV20-1 and TRBJ2-5; tentative D call: TRBD2 (5 bases). Germline CDR1 is DFQATT and CDR2 is SNEGSKA (reference sequence). This CDR3 has 12 amino acids. V lost 3 bases and J 5 bases, leaving 10 bases between the germline ends. The CDR3 DNA follows: TGCAGTGCTAGTGAGCGGTGGGAGACCCAGTACTTC. This sequence encodes CSASERWETQYF.

In this sample, this clonotype turned up a few times. The chain joins TRBV3-1 to TRBJ2-5; possible D gene TRBD2, 6 bases. V dropped 4 bases and J dropped 2 bases, with 11 bases sitting between them. This CDR3 is built from 14 residues. The germline V gene has CDR1 LGHDT and CDR2 YNNKEL (reference sequence). In DNA form, the CDR3 reads TGTGCCAGCAGCCCGGGACTTCTTCAAGAGACCCAGTACTTC. Translated, it gives CASSPGLLQETQYF.

This clonotype was recorded many times. The chain carries TRBV9 and TRBJ2-2; D gene uncertain. Trimming left V 0 bases short and J 1 base short, with 7 bases between. This CDR3 region has 15 residues. Germline CDR1 is SGDLS and CDR2 is YYNGEE. CDR3 in DNA: TGTGCCAGCAGCGTAGCTCCCGAGAACACCGGGGAGCTGTTTTTT. Protein sequence: CASSVAPENTGELFF.

Ten or more counts support this clonotype. The chain employs TRBV6-1 and TRBJ1-6, with D perhaps matching TRBD1 (5 bases). The CDR3 has 15 amino acids. Germline-derived CDR1 and CDR2 are MNHNS and SASEGT. The germline V and J ends were trimmed by 5 bases and 6 bases, with 14 bases remaining between them. The CDR3: CASSKQDIINSPLHF. Written as DNA, the CDR3 is TGTGCCAGCAGTAAACAGGACATCATTAATTCACCCCTCCACTTT.

This clonotype was recorded many times. V gene TRBV15 combines with J gene TRBJ2-7; 9 positions agree with TRBD1. CDR3 size: 16 residues. Germline trimming cut 0 bases from V and 5 bases from J; bases unmatched to any gene: 8. Germline V gene data show CDR1 as LNHNV and CDR2 as YYDKDF (reference sequence). The CDR3 reads CATSRDTGTGSDEQYF. The CDR3, as DNA: TGTGCCACCAGCAGAGATACCGGGACAGGGTCGGACGAGCAGTACTTC.

This clonotype occurred many times. The chain employs TRBV2 and TRBJ2-1, with 16 nucleotides matching TRBD2. The CDR3 covers 23 residues. Trimming cost V 3 bases and J 0 bases; bases outside gene matches: 17. Per germline, CDR1 SNHLY and CDR2 FYNNEI. In DNA form, the CDR3 reads TGTGCCAGCAGTGAGGGGGACAGGGGACTAGCGGGAGGGTCGTTCGGCTCCTACAATGAGCAGTTCTTC. It is translated as CASSEGDRGLAGGSFGSYNEQFF.

This clonotype was counted ten times or more. This chain joins TRBV20-1 and TRBJ2-1; D possibly matches TRBD1 or TRBD2 (5 bases each). The CDR3 loop spans 14 amino acids. Germline CDR1 DFQATT, CDR2 SNEGSKA (reference sequence). V was pared by 4 bases and J by 0 bases, with 10 bases between. The CDR3 loop is CSAIEGSSYNEQFF. The DNA of the CDR3 is TGCAGTGCTATCGAGGGGAGCTCCTACAATGAGCAGTTCTTC.

This clonotype was found many times. This sequence joins TRBV24-1 and TRBJ2-7, with a weak D call TRBD1 (6 bases). V lost 4 bases to trimming and J lost 6 bases, with 6 bases between them. This CDR3 region has 11 residues. Germline loops: CDR1 KGHDR, CDR2 SFDVKD. CDR3 sequence reads: CATSEGGEQYF. The CDR3 coding sequence is TGTGCCACCAGTGAAGGGGGCGAGCAGTACTTC.

The table lists this clonotype with many counts. This chain uses TRBV7-8 with TRBJ2-3; no definite D call. Germline V CDR1 and CDR2: SGHVS, FQNEAQ. The CDR3 has 14 amino acids. Trimming left V 5 bases short and J 3 bases short, with 12 bases between. CDR3 residues: CASSLSVETDTQYF. CDR3 sequence (DNA): TGTGCCAGCAGCCTTTCGGTCGAAACAGATACGCAGTATTTT.

The chain has TRBV15 and TRBJ1-5; no clear D gene. Looked up from germline, CDR1 is LNHNV and CDR2 is YYDKDF (reference sequence). V lost 2 bases to trimming and J lost 1 base, with 12 bases between them. This CDR3 contains 16 residues. CDR3 DNA sequence: TGTGCCACCAGCAGAACCGGCCCGGGGAGCAATCAGCCCCAGCATTTT. Protein: CATSRTGPGSNQPQHF. Full variable domain (rest looked up from reference TRBV15 and TRBJ1-5): DAMVIQNPRYQVTQFGKPVTLSCSQTLNHNVMYWYQQKSSQAPKLLFHYYDKDFNNEADTPDNFQSRRPNTSFCFLDIRSPGLGDTAMYLCATSRTGPGSNQPQHFGDGTRLSIL.

This clonotype has just a few counts. This sequence joins TRBV9 and TRBJ2-2, with 7 bases identical to TRBD2. The CDR3 contains 16 residues. V lost 3 bases, J lost 2 bases, and 7 bases stayed unmatched. CDR1 is SGDLS and CDR2 is YYNGEE in the germline V gene. The CDR3 loop reads CASSASGEGNTGELFF. The DNA for the CDR3 is TGTGCCAGCAGCGCCAGCGGGGAGGGCAACACCGGGGAGCTGTTTTTT. The whole variable domain, remainder taken from reference TRBV9 and TRBJ2-2, is DSGVTQTPKHLITATGQRVTLRCSPRSGDLSVYWYQQSLDQGLQFLIQYYNGEERAKGNILERFSAQQFPDLHSELNLSSLELGDSALYFCASSASGEGNTGELFFGEGSRLTVL.

This clonotype was counted only a few times. The rearrangement links TRBV5-1 to TRBJ2-1; tentatively, D is TRBD2 (6 bases). The CDR3 is made up of 13 amino acids. Germline lookup yields CDR1 SGHRS and CDR2 YFSETQ. V shed 5 bases and J shed 7 bases, with 13 bases lying between them. CDR3 sequence reads: CASRGREANEQFF. CDR3 in DNA: TGCGCCAGCAGGGGCAGGGAGGCGAATGAGCAGTTCTTC.

On this clonotype: The junction departs from the called germline gene at one end, perhaps through a read error. Here the CDR3 reads CTSSLNTDTQYF. CDR3 bases: TGCACCAGCAGCCTTAACACAGATACGCAGTATTTT. The chain joins TRBV5-1 to TRBJ2-3; D is unresolved. This CDR3 spans 12 amino acids. In germline, CDR1 is SGHRS, CDR2 YFSETQ. The entire variable domain, with the rest obtained from reference TRBV5-1 and TRBJ2-3, is as follows: KAGVTQTPRYLIKTRGQQVTLSCSPISGHRSVSWYQQTPGQGLQFLFEYFSETQRNKGNFPGRFSGRQFSNSRSEMNVSTLELGDSALYLCTSSLNTDTQYFGPGTRLTVL.